This T cell receptor (beta chain) was sequenced during a study of CD8 T cells in Susac syndrome. This CDR3 is 13 amino acids long. CDR1 LNHDA and CDR2 SQIVND come from the germline V gene (reference sequence). V gave up 3 bases and J gave up 4 bases; unmatched junction bases: 1. Random hexamers primed reverse transcription of about 0.45 to 1 ug RNA. An immunoSEQ multiplex PCR generated amplified TCR beta CDR3 products spanning 54 Vbeta and 13 Jbeta. Each CDR3 protein is one row after TCRdb ran MiXCR on the immunoSEQ multiplex PCR reads. Of about 300,000 distinct CDR3 sequences in the sample, roughly 90% were seen once.

Sequencing input: CD8+ T cells from PBMCs. The receptor comes from a human donor with multiple sclerosis. The rearrangement links TRBV19 to TRBJ1-2, with 8 bases lining up with TRBD1. CDR3 protein: CASSMGTGYGYTF. CDR3 sequence (DNA): TGTGCCAGTAGTATGGGGACAGGCTATGGCTACACCTTC. The whole variable domain, remainder taken from reference TRBV19 and TRBJ1-2, is DGGITQSPKYLFRKEGQNVTLSCEQNLNHDAMYWYRQDPGQGLRLIYYSQIVNDFQKGDIAEGYSVSREKKESFPLTVTSAQKNPTAFYLCASSMGTGYGYTFGSGTRLTVV.